A selection of T cell receptor beta chains follows, all from one sample in a study of T-cell reconstitution after alpha-beta-depleted transplantation in children. TCRdb re-analysed the PCR reads in MiXCR, keeping a single row per CDR3 protein. The data contain about 230,000 distinct CDR3 sequences, about 12% of them singletons. Sequencing used PBMCs from the stem cell graft donor, obtained from the stem cell graft. Receptor source: a human donor who donated a stem cell graft to a child with acute lymphoblastic leukemia. The CDR3 runs from the conserved cysteine through the conserved F or W. The order of the fields is J gene, D gene, clone size, CDR3 length, V gene, CDR3 protein, CDR3 DNA. The D gene is left open where the match is weak. Size tells how often a clone was seen (once, few, many) or the class of an expanded clone, and some rows leave it out.

>TRBJ2-2|TRBD2|-|19|TRBV7-2
CASSLVPAGGARVTGELFF
TGTGCCAGCAGCTTAGTGCCAGCGGGAGGGGCCAGGGTTACCGGGGAGCTGTTTTTT
>TRBJ1-1|-|many|13|TRBV6-1
CASEDNFGEKAFF
TGTGCCAGCGAAGACAACTTTGGGGAAAAAGCTTTCTTT
>TRBJ1-2|-|many|16|TRBV29-1
CSVEDPGHSANYGYTF
TGCAGCGTTGAAGATCCAGGCCACAGCGCCAACTATGGCTACACCTTC
>TRBJ2-1|-|many|12|TRBV7-8
CASSIGANEQFF
TGTGCCAGCAGCATCGGAGCCAATGAGCAGTTCTTC
>TRBJ2-6|-|many|14|TRBV10-3
CAIRGDAGANVLTF
TGTGCCATCAGAGGGGACGCTGGGGCCAACGTCCTGACTTTC
>TRBJ1-6|-|many|18|TRBV6-2/TRBV6-3
CASIESIRDRSFGSPLHF
TGTGCCAGCATCGAGAGTATCCGGGACCGATCTTTCGGTTCACCCCTCCACTTT
>TRBJ2-7|-|many|13|TRBV7-9
CASTGGLNNEQYF
TGTGCCAGCACCGGAGGACTTAATAACGAGCAGTACTTC
>TRBJ2-3|-|many|13|TRBV20-1
CSARSGVTDTQYF
TGCAGTGCTAGGAGCGGAGTCACAGATACGCAGTATTTT
>TRBJ2-3|-|many|15|TRBV9
CASSVGRGHTDTQYF
TGTGCCAGCAGCGTAGGCAGGGGCCACACAGATACGCAGTATTTT
>TRBJ2-3|TRBD1|many|14|TRBV29-1
CSVDRDRDIDTQYF
TGCAGCGTTGACCGGGACAGGGATATAGATACGCAGTATTTT
>TRBJ2-7|TRBD1|many|15|TRBV18
CASSRGQGGGYEQYF
TGTGCCAGCTCCCGTGGACAGGGAGGAGGGTACGAGCAGTACTTC
>TRBJ2-1|-|many|16|TRBV20-1
CSARDGGAGSYKEQFF
TGCAGTGCTAGAGATGGTGGGGCGGGGAGTTACAAGGAGCAGTTCTTC
>TRBJ2-3|-|many|16|TRBV29-1
CSGRDKRFPAGDTQYF
TGCAGCGGCCGGGACAAGAGATTCCCCGCGGGAGATACGCAGTATTTT
>TRBJ2-2|-|many|15|TRBV6-5
CASSYSSGAGGELFF
TGTGCCAGCAGTTACTCGAGTGGGGCGGGCGGGGAGCTGTTTTTT
>TRBJ1-5|-|few|16|TRBV7-2
CASSLMSRGSSQPQHF
TGTGCCAGCAGCTTAATGTCTCGGGGGTCGTCTCAGCCCCAGCATTTT
>TRBJ2-2|-|few|19|TRBV12-3/TRBV12-4
CASSLIGHRFKEGAGELFF
TGTGCCAGCAGTTTAATAGGGCACAGGTTTAAGGAAGGAGCGGGGGAGCTGTTTTTT
>TRBJ1-6|-|few|15|TRBV20-1
CSAEDGEIYNSPLHF
TGCAGTGCTGAGGACGGTGAAATCTATAATTCACCCCTCCACTTT
>TRBJ1-5|TRBD1|few|18|TRBV11-2
CASPGSGQGDYSNQPQHF
TGTGCCAGCCCTGGATCGGGACAGGGGGACTATAGCAATCAGCCCCAGCATTTT
>TRBJ2-3|TRBD2|-|17|TRBV20-1
CSARGAGVTTRPDTQYF
TGCAGTGCTAGAGGAGCGGGAGTAACAACAAGGCCAGATACGCAGTATTTT
>TRBJ1-1|-|many|11|TRBV29-1
CSPKAPLEAFF
TGCAGCCCCAAGGCCCCCCTTGAAGCTTTCTTT
>TRBJ2-7|-|many|14|TRBV3-1
CASSQEIRKYEQYF
TGTGCCAGCAGCCAAGAGATCAGGAAATACGAGCAGTACTTC
>TRBJ2-1|-|many|16|TRBV28
CASSFPRGSSYNEQFF
TGTGCCAGCAGTTTCCCCAGAGGGAGCTCCTACAATGAGCAGTTCTTC
>TRBJ2-1|TRBD2|many|17|TRBV20-1
CSARELAGGLSYNEQFF
TGCAGTGCTAGAGAACTAGCGGGGGGTCTTTCCTACAATGAGCAGTTCTTC
>TRBJ1-2|-|few|16|TRBV28
CASSLPPGVGAAGLTF
TGTGCCAGCAGTTTACCTCCCGGAGTAGGGGCCGCGGGTTTGACCTTC
>TRBJ2-1|TRBD1|many|14|TRBV6-5
CASSWTGGGDEQFF
TGTGCCAGCAGTTGGACAGGGGGCGGGGATGAGCAGTTCTTC
>TRBJ2-5|-|many|15|TRBV4-3
CASSQDHWGGETQYF
TGCGCCAGCAGCCAAGATCATTGGGGAGGAGAGACCCAGTACTTC
>TRBJ2-7|-|many|14|TRBV10-3
CAIRSETASYEQYF
TGTGCCATTCGCAGCGAGACAGCTTCCTACGAGCAGTACTTC
>TRBJ2-1|-|-|13|TRBV19
CASSYLQYNEQFF
TGTGCCAGTAGCTACCTACAGTACAATGAGCAGTTCTTC
>TRBJ2-4|-|many|12|TRBV7-2
CASSLTGDIQYF
TGTGCCAGCAGCCTGACAGGTGACATTCAGTACTTC
>TRBJ2-2|-|many|14|TRBV3-1
CASSQDGRAGELFF
TGTGCCAGCAGCCAAGATGGAAGGGCCGGGGAGCTGTTTTTT
>TRBJ2-2|-|-|14|TRBV20-1
CSAVPGVFTGELFF
TGCAGTGCTGTCCCAGGGGTCTTCACCGGGGAGCTGTTTTTT
>TRBJ2-1|-|many|11|TRBV20-1
CSANRGTEQFF
TGCAGTGCTAATCGGGGCACTGAGCAGTTCTTC
>TRBJ2-2|-|many|11|TRBV6-5
CASIKDGELFF
TGTGCCAGCATTAAAGACGGGGAGCTGTTTTTT
>TRBJ1-1|-|-|16|TRBV7-2
CASSPQGKVENTEAFF
TGTGCCAGCAGCCCGCAGGGAAAGGTGGAGAACACTGAAGCTTTCTTT
>TRBJ1-4|-|few|14|TRBV6-5
CASSRLATNEKLFF
TGTGCCAGCAGTCGACTCGCAACTAATGAAAAACTGTTTTTT
>TRBJ2-7|-|many|14|TRBV4-2
CASSQQGRFHEQYF
TGTGCCAGCAGCCAGCAGGGGAGGTTCCACGAGCAGTACTTC
>TRBJ2-1|-|many|14|TRBV20-1
CSAEDRQFYNEQFF
TGCAGTGCTGAAGACAGACAGTTCTACAATGAGCAGTTCTTC
>TRBJ2-5|-|many|14|TRBV6-5
CASSYSDRSETQYF
TGTGCCAGCAGTTACTCAGACCGTTCGGAGACCCAGTACTTC
>TRBJ2-7|TRBD1|many|14|TRBV5-1
CASSHRTGSYEQYF
TGCGCCAGCAGCCATAGGACAGGGTCCTACGAGCAGTACTTC
>TRBJ2-7|-|few|15|TRBV4-3
CASSQDQGTYYEQYF
TGCGCCAGCAGCCAAGATCAAGGCACCTACTACGAGCAGTACTTC
>TRBJ1-2|-|many|14|TRBV7-9
CASSSATGNGGYTF
TGTGCCAGCAGTTCCGCTACAGGGAATGGTGGCTACACCTTC
>TRBJ2-1|-|many|16|TRBV20-1
CSARVKGWGFYNEQFF
TGCAGTGCTAGAGTCAAGGGGTGGGGGTTTTACAATGAGCAGTTCTTC
>TRBJ1-2|TRBD1|-|16|TRBV12-3/TRBV12-4
CASGRDRGQISGGYTF
TGTGCCAGCGGTCGGGACAGGGGGCAAATCTCGGGGGGCTACACCTTC
>TRBJ2-3|TRBD2|many|13|TRBV10-3
CAITETSKNTQYF
TGTGCCATCACTGAGACTAGCAAAAATACGCAGTATTTT
>TRBJ2-4|TRBD2|many|17|TRBV28
CASRPRLAGEAKNIQYF
TGTGCCAGCAGGCCCCGACTAGCCGGGGAGGCCAAAAACATTCAGTACTTC
>TRBJ2-5|-|many|14|TRBV4-2
CASSQETTFETQYF
TGTGCCAGCAGCCAAGAGACTACTTTCGAGACCCAGTACTTC
>TRBJ2-5|-|many|14|TRBV7-9
CASTYTAGGETQYF
TGTGCCAGCACCTATACTGCCGGGGGAGAGACCCAGTACTTC
>TRBJ2-7|-|many|14|TRBV12-3/TRBV12-4
CASSLGQGSPEQYF
TGTGCCAGCAGTTTAGGGCAGGGGAGCCCGGAGCAGTACTTC
>TRBJ2-7|TRBD1|many|14|TRBV29-1
CSANPGTGAYEQYF
TGCAGCGCCAATCCGGGGACAGGAGCCTACGAGCAGTACTTC
>TRBJ1-1|-|many|13|TRBV28
CASSLTMNTEAFF
TGTGCCAGCAGTTTGACCATGAACACTGAAGCTTTCTTT
>TRBJ1-2|-|-|11|TRBV25-1
CASSDLRGYTF
TGTGCCAGCAGTGATTTAAGGGGCTACACCTTC
>TRBJ2-3|-|-|14|TRBV20-1
CSARDGEDTDTQYF
TGCAGTGCTAGAGATGGAGAGGACACAGATACGCAGTATTTT
>TRBJ1-5|-|many|13|TRBV11-2
CASSLAFHQPQHF
TGTGCCAGCAGCTTAGCGTTTCATCAGCCCCAGCATTTT